The sequence of this T cell receptor (beta chain) was determined in a study of OX40 agonist ivuxolimab in advanced cancers. A few counts support this clone. The CDR3 is 11 amino acids. Trimming took 2 bases from V and 5 from J, leaving 6 bases between them. The V gene's germline CDR1 is DFQATT and CDR2 SNEGSKA (reference sequence). TCRdb's copy holds only in-frame clones and misses some; the assay was immunoSEQ multiplex PCR. Of around 66,000 clones in the sample, approximately 81% were seen once. The V call is TRBV20-1, the J call TRBJ1-2, with unresolved D. The sequence was collected from an adult with an advanced solid tumor such as melanoma, head and neck, liver or kidney cancer. The specimen was CD4+ or CD8+ T cells sorted from blood, collected in a trial of the OX40 agonist ivuxolimab. Here the CDR3 reads CSARTAYGYTF. CDR3 sequence (DNA): TGCAGTGCTAGAACAGCTTATGGCTACACCTTC.